This T cell receptor beta chain was documented in a study of neoadjuvant anti-PD-1 for oral cavity cancer. Trimming took off 5 bases at V and 8 bases at J, with 9 bases between the two ends. CDR3 length equals 11 residues. Germline V gives CDR1 SEHNR, CDR2 FQNEAQ (reference sequence). TCRdb's table, derived via immunoSEQ multiplex PCR, lists solely in-frame clones and lacks some. The sample consists of around 30,000 clones, 87% of them appearing once. The V call is TRBV7-9, the J call TRBJ1-2; D is undetermined. Sequenced here: PBMCs, sampled before nivolumab (anti-PD-1) treatment. The receptor was derived from a person aged 40 to 85 with oral cavity squamous cell carcinoma. CDR3 nucleotide sequence: TGTGCCAGCAGCCCCGGGAGGGGCTACACCTTC. Encoded protein: CASSPGRGYTF.